The present TCR beta chain was sequenced within a study of Graves' ophthalmopathy and Graves' hyperthyroidism. Study-level background: Peripheral blood was gathered at first diagnosis, ahead of any treatment whatsoever. Findings of the study overall: Predictions made by the model for ophthalmopathy progression reached just over 70% sensitivity and almost 75% specificity.

Amplifying from RNA transcripts, the study obtained TCR beta CDR3 regions. The workflow started with a first-round RT-PCR run with HTBI primers and then moved on to a second-round multiplex PCR. TCRdb itself ran the multiplex PCR reads through MiXCR, one entry per CDR3 protein. The top ten clones hold approximately 46% of a sample with around 670,000 distinct CDR3 sequences, approximately 40% of them seen once. Moderate-to-severe activity, CAS at least 3, NOSPECS at least 4 and duration under 3 months characterized donors with ophthalmopathy. Deletions cut 0 bases from V and 0 bases from J, with 17 bases between. There are 18 residues in the CDR3. CDR1 is SGHRS, CDR2 YFSETQ, per germline. As concerns this clonotype: Its antigen remains unidentified.

The chain is built from TRBV5-1 and TRBJ2-3, with D unclear. Sample: peripheral blood. The clonotype originates from an adult man with Graves' ophthalmopathy. The CDR3 sequence: CASSLGARRALSTDTQYF. The CDR3, as DNA: TGCGCCAGCAGCTTGGGGGCTAGACGAGCCCTTAGCACAGATACGCAGTATTTT.